A single sample is the source of the 30 T cell receptor beta chains below, sequenced in a study of human T cells and chemical hapten exposure. The time point here: pre-sensitization, week 0. The treatment is: therapeutic diphenylcyclopropenone sensitization with weekly scalp DPC. In TCRdb, the RACE reads were re-called with MiXCR into one record per CDR3 protein. The top ten clones hold 2.5% to 3% of a sample with 300,000 to 450,000 distinct CDR3 sequences, approximately 5% of them seen once. The sequenced sample was whole blood, obtained in connection with sensitization to the hapten diphenylcyclopropenone (DPC). All receptors come from a woman aged 50 to 60 with alopecia areata. Some clones in this sample may be carry-over from other donors' samples.

This clonotype has just a few counts. This rearrangement joins TRBV3-1 to TRBJ2-5; TRBD2 aligns across 8 bases. This CDR3 region has 16 residues. The germline V gene has CDR1 LGHDT and CDR2 YNNKEL (reference sequence). Trimming cost V 1 base and J 4 bases; bases outside gene matches: 8. CDR3 coding DNA: TGTGCCAGCAGCCAAGGAAGAGCGGGGGTCCGAGAGACCCAGTACTTC. It translates to CASSQGRAGVRETQYF.

This clonotype was detected many times. This chain connects TRBV28 to TRBJ1-5; D ambiguous. CDR1 and CDR2 (germline): MDHEN, SYDVKM. The CDR3 is 15 residues long. V lost 9 bases and J 0 bases, leaving 15 bases between the germline ends. This CDR3 is CASRELSFSNQPQHF. CDR3 coding DNA: TGTGCCAGTAGGGAGTTAAGTTTTAGCAATCAGCCCCAGCATTTT.

This clonotype was seen a few times. The CDR3 nucleotides are TGTGCCACCTCGGGTGGAGCGGGGGGGGCGAATGAGCAGTTCTTC. Its translation: CATSGGAGGANEQFF. The rearrangement links TRBV24-1 to TRBJ2-1; TRBD2 matches at 10 bases. The ends lost 9 bases at V and 7 bases at J; junction bases unmatched: 11. This CDR3 has 15 residues. The germline V gene has CDR1 KGHDR and CDR2 SFDVKD.

This clonotype was counted at least ten times. V usage is TRBV12-3 or TRBV12-4 and J usage is TRBJ1-1; 12 positions match TRBD1. The CDR3 is 15 residues long. Unmatched junction bases numbered 4, after V lost 3 bases and J lost 5 bases. CDR3 bases: TGTGCCAGCAGTTTCAGGGGACAGGGGGCGACTGAAGCTTTCTTT. This gives the protein CASSFRGQGATEAFF.

The chain has TRBV20-1 and TRBJ1-4, with 8 bases identical to TRBD1. Germline loops: CDR1 DFQATT, CDR2 SNEGSKA (reference sequence). The CDR3 is 15 residues long. With V trimmed by 6 bases and J by 8 bases, 14 bases remained unmatched. The CDR3 here is CSAGVPRGQDEKLFF. DNA of the CDR3: TGCAGTGCGGGCGTGCCGCGGGGACAGGACGAAAAACTGTTTTTT.

This clonotype was seen at least ten times. The rearrangement links TRBV3-1 to TRBJ2-1, with D maybe TRBD2 (6 bases). CDR1 and CDR2 from the germline V gene are LGHDT and YNNKEL (reference sequence). The germline V and J ends were trimmed by 4 bases and 0 bases, with 10 bases remaining between them. The CDR3 totals 15 residues. The CDR3 sequence is CASSPDGSSYNEQFF. DNA of the CDR3: TGTGCCAGCAGCCCCGACGGGAGCTCCTACAATGAGCAGTTCTTC.

This clonotype was observed at least ten times. The chain couples TRBV12-3 or TRBV12-4 to TRBJ2-1; 8 bases agree with TRBD2. V was clipped by 9 bases and J by 3 bases; unmatched bases: 10. This CDR3 is built from 15 residues. The DNA of the CDR3 is TGTGCCAGTACTTCCCCGGGGGGGCACTACAATGAGCAGTTCTTC. Translation gives CASTSPGGHYNEQFF.

V and J are TRBV20-1 and TRBJ2-3; 10 nucleotides match TRBD2. J was trimmed by 3 bases and V by 7 bases; bases with no gene match: 1. This CDR3 has 12 residues. Germline V gene sequence: CDR1 DFQATT, CDR2 SNEGSKA (reference sequence). In nucleotides, the CDR3 is TGCAGTGGGACTAGCGGTACAGATACGCAGTATTTT. Its protein product is CSGTSGTDTQYF.

The chain uses TRBV29-1 and TRBJ2-7; 7 nucleotides match TRBD1. The CDR3 extends over 19 amino acids. CDR1 is SQVTM and CDR2 is ANQGSEA in the germline V gene. Unmatched junction bases numbered 19, after V lost 0 bases and J lost 2 bases. Here the CDR3 reads CSVEDMPPGRDSLTYEQYF. The DNA of the CDR3 is TGCAGCGTTGAAGATATGCCACCGGGACGGGACAGCCTAACCTACGAGCAGTACTTC.

This clonotype was counted a few times. The chain uses TRBV20-1 and TRBJ1-1; weak D call: TRBD1 (6 bases). Germline CDR1 DFQATT, CDR2 SNEGSKA (reference sequence). Trimming left V 6 bases short and J 4 bases short, with 9 bases between. The CDR3 extends over 11 amino acids. The CDR3 bases are TGCAGTGCCAAACAGGGCACTGAAGCTTTCTTT. It is translated as CSAKQGTEAFF.

This clonotype was observed at least ten times. J is TRBJ2-1 and V is TRBV5-1, with 9 positions matching TRBD2. From germline, CDR1 is SGHRS and CDR2 YFSETQ. The V and J ends lost 0 bases and 3 bases, in that order; junction bases with no gene match: 4. The CDR3 extends over 16 amino acids. The CDR3 bases are TGCGCCAGCAGCTTGGGAGCGGGGGGTTACTACAATGAGCAGTTCTTC. Protein: CASSLGAGGYYNEQFF.

In DNA form, the CDR3 reads TGTGCCAGCAGCCAAGACGGCTTAAGGGATACGCAGTATTTT. This gives the protein CASSQDGLRDTQYF. V usage is TRBV3-1 and J usage is TRBJ2-3; D remains unclear. Germline V gives CDR1 LGHDT, CDR2 YNNKEL (reference sequence). Between the trimmed V and J ends, which lost 0 bases and 6 bases, there was a span of 10 bases. The CDR3 loop spans 14 amino acids.

This clonotype has only a few counts. This chain joins TRBV12-3 or TRBV12-4 and TRBJ1-1; D gene unclear. The CDR3 loop spans 15 amino acids. The V and J ends lost 7 bases and 5 bases respectively, with 20 bases between them. In nucleotides, the CDR3 is TGTGCCAGCACCTCTGGCGGGTCCATAGGGACTGAAGCTTTCTTT. This codes for CASTSGGSIGTEAFF.

In its sample, this clonotype was seen many times. The chain combines TRBV29-1 with TRBJ2-7; TRBD2 might be the D (6 bases). Germline V lookup: CDR1 SQVTM, CDR2 ANQGSEA. This CDR3 spans 12 amino acids. The CDR3 sequence is CPPAGGTYEQYF. Written as DNA, the CDR3 is TGCCCCCCGGCGGGCGGGACCTACGAGCAGTACTTC.

This clonotype was detected ten times or more. The chain carries TRBV28 and TRBJ2-5; 9 bases are a match to TRBD1. Germline values: CDR1 MDHEN, CDR2 SYDVKM. Trimming removed 5 bases from V and 2 bases from J; junction bases left unmatched: 6. The length of the CDR3 is 15 residues. In nucleotides, the CDR3 is TGTGCCAGCAGTCTACCGGGACAGGGACAAGAGACCCAGTACTTC. Protein product: CASSLPGQGQETQYF.

The genes are TRBV6-6 and TRBJ1-2; maybe TRBD1 (5 bases). CDR1 and CDR2 (germline): MNHNY, SVGAGI (reference sequence). The CDR3 spans 14 residues. V was clipped by 5 bases and J by 6 bases, with 16 bases between them. The CDR3: CASSPWGQGDGYTF. The CDR3 DNA is TGTGCCAGCAGTCCTTGGGGCCAAGGGGATGGCTACACCTTC.

This clonotype was observed a handful of times. The chain recombines TRBV12-3 or TRBV12-4 with TRBJ2-2; D remains ambiguous. The CDR3 consists of 13 residues. The ends were cut back, 7 bases at V and 3 bases at J, with 9 bases in the middle. The CDR3 nucleotides read TGTGCCAGCAAAGAACGGGACACCGGGGAGCTGTTTTTT. Translation: CASKERDTGELFF.

Many counts were recorded for this clonotype. This chain connects TRBV5-1 to TRBJ2-7; D is possibly TRBD1 (6 bases). Trimming stripped 0 bases from V and 5 bases from J, with 9 bases between. The CDR3 covers 13 residues. Germline V gene sequence: CDR1 SGHRS, CDR2 YFSETQ. DNA of the CDR3: TGCGCCAGCAGCTTGGCCAGGGGTAACGAGCAGTACTTC. Translating gives CASSLARGNEQYF.

This clonotype was seen repeatedly, ten times or more. The chain is built from TRBV30 and TRBJ2-6; TRBD2 matches at 8 bases. The CDR3 has 16 amino acids. CDR1 and CDR2 (germline): GTSNPN, SVGIG (reference sequence). Trimming at V came to 0 bases and at J to 6 bases, leaving 7 bases not matched to a gene. In DNA form, the CDR3 reads TGTGCCTGGAGTGTCTCCCGGGAGGGGAAGGCCAACGTCCTGACTTTC. It yields the protein CAWSVSREGKANVLTF.

The V and J genes are TRBV20-1 and TRBJ2-7, with a weak D call TRBD2 (6 bases). V was clipped by 3 bases and J by 1 base, with 16 bases between them. CDR1 and CDR2 (germline): DFQATT, SNEGSKA (reference sequence). The CDR3 runs to 15 residues. DNA for the CDR3: TGCAGTGCTAGTCCGGTGGTAGCGGATTCCTACGAGCAGTACTTC. It codes for CSASPVVADSYEQYF.

This clonotype appeared many times. The rearrangement uses TRBV9 and TRBJ2-3; D is uncertain. The CDR3 totals 15 residues. V was clipped by 0 bases and J by 4 bases, with 12 bases between them. CDR1 is SGDLS and CDR2 is YYNGEE in the germline V gene. CDR3 loop: CASSVEGLPADTQYF. CDR3 DNA sequence: TGTGCCAGCAGCGTAGAAGGGCTTCCCGCAGATACGCAGTATTTT.

The table lists this clonotype with many counts. The rearrangement joins TRBV7-2 to TRBJ2-4, with 7 bases matching TRBD1. V was pared by 5 bases and J by 3 bases, with 7 bases of the junction left unmatched. The CDR3 is 15 residues long. The germline V gene has CDR1 SGHTA and CDR2 FQGNSA. CDR3 amino acids: CASSPPGQSKNIQYF. In nucleotides, the CDR3 is TGTGCCAGCAGCCCCCCGGGACAGAGCAAAAACATTCAGTACTTC.

This chain uses TRBV12-3 or TRBV12-4 with TRBJ2-3, with a possible D match to TRBD2 (6 bases). The CDR3 covers 15 residues. The germline V and J ends were trimmed by 2 bases and 1 base, with 10 bases remaining between them. The CDR3 loop is CASSLSGLGTDTQYF. CDR3 sequence (DNA): TGTGCCAGCAGTTTAAGCGGGCTCGGCACAGATACGCAGTATTTT.

Many counts were recorded for this clonotype. This chain uses TRBV12-3 or TRBV12-4 with TRBJ2-7, with D perhaps assigned TRBD1 or TRBD2 (5 bases each). The CDR3 extends over 13 amino acids. The V end was cut by 6 bases, the J end by 4 bases, with 13 bases between. CDR3 sequence (DNA): TGTGCCAGCAGCCCCAGGGAGAGGTACGAGCAGTACTTC. Protein: CASSPRERYEQYF.

This clonotype was detected ten times or more. The chain has TRBV6-1 and TRBJ2-2; no definite D call. CDR1 and CDR2 from the germline V gene are MNHNS and SASEGT. This CDR3 comprises 18 residues. Trimming stripped 8 bases from V and 6 bases from J, with 28 bases between. Here the CDR3 reads CASARVSQIPGSPGELFF. Here the CDR3 DNA reads TGTGCCAGCGCCCGGGTCTCTCAAATCCCGGGCAGCCCCGGGGAGCTGTTTTTT.

This clonotype was seen ten or more times. The chain links TRBV20-1 to TRBJ2-7; D is undetermined. Germline CDR1 DFQATT, CDR2 SNEGSKA (reference sequence). This CDR3 region has 13 residues. Deletions cut 0 bases from V and 2 bases from J, with 8 bases between. The CDR3 spells CSARDGRTYEQYF. CDR3 DNA sequence: TGCAGTGCTAGAGATGGCAGGACCTACGAGCAGTACTTC.

V usage is TRBV28 and J usage is TRBJ2-1, with TRBD2 matching over 13 bases. The CDR3 spans 17 residues. The V gene's germline CDR1 is MDHEN and CDR2 SYDVKM. The trim removed 4 bases at V and 9 bases at J, leaving 12 bases unmatched. The DNA for the CDR3 is TGTGCCAGCAGTTCCATACCTGGGACTAGCGGGAACGGTGAGCAGTTCTTC. Protein product: CASSSIPGTSGNGEQFF.

This chain uses TRBV10-3 with TRBJ2-3; D gene ambiguous. Per the germline V gene, CDR1 is ENHRY and CDR2 is SYGVKD. This CDR3 spans 14 amino acids. Deletions cut 5 bases from V and 6 bases from J, with 15 bases between. CDR3 in DNA: TGTGCCATCAGTACTCAACAAGCGACCGATACGCAGTATTTT. Translated: CAISTQQATDTQYF.

This clonotype was seen at least ten times. The chain combines TRBV20-1 with TRBJ1-2, with 9 bases that match TRBD1. This CDR3 spans 11 amino acids. The germline gives CDR1 DFQATT, CDR2 SNEGSKA (reference sequence). The CDR3 protein is CSGDRAEGYTF. The CDR3 DNA sequence: TGCAGCGGGGACAGGGCGGAAGGCTACACCTTC.

V is TRBV27 and J is TRBJ2-3; D call uncertain. CDR1 MNHEY and CDR2 SMNVEV come from the germline V gene (reference sequence). There are 13 residues in the CDR3. Between the trimmed V and J ends, which lost 6 bases and 4 bases, there was a span of 11 bases. The CDR3 region is CASSPMAADTQYF. The DNA of the CDR3 is TGTGCCAGCAGCCCAATGGCCGCAGATACGCAGTATTTT.